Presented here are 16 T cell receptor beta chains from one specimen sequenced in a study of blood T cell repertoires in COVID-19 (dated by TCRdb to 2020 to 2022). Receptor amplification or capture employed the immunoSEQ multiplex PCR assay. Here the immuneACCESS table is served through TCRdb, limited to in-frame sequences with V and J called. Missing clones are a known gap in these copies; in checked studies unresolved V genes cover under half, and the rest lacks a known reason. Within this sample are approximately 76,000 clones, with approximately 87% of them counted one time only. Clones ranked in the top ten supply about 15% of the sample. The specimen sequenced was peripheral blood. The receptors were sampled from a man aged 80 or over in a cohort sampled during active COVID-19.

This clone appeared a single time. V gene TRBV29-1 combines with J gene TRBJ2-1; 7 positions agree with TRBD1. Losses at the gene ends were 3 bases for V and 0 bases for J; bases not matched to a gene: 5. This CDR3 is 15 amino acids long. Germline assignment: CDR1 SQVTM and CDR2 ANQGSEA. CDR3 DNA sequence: TGCAGCGTTGAGCCCCCAGGGGGCTCCTACAATGAGCAGTTCTTC. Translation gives CSVEPPGGSYNEQFF.

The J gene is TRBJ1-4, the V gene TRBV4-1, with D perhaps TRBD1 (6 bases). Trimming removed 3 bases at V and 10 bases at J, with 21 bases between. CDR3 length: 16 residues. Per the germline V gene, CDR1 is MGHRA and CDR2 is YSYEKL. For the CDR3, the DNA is TGCGCCAGCAGCCAGGAGGGACCCAGAGGGGGGGGAAAACTGTTTTTT. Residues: CASSQEGPRGGGKLFF.

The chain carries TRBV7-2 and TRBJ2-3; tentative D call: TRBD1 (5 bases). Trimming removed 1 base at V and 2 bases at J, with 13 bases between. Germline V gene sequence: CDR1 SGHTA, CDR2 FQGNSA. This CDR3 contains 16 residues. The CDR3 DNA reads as TGTGCCAGCAGCTTAGTAGTTAGGACATCCACAGATACGCAGTATTTT. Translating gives CASSLVVRTSTDTQYF.

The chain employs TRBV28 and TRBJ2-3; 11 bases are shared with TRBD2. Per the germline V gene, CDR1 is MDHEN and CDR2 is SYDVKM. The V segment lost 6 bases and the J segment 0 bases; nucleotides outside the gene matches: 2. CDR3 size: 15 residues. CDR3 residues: CASRASGGSTDTQYF. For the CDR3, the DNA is TGTGCCAGCAGAGCTAGCGGGGGGAGCACAGATACGCAGTATTTT.

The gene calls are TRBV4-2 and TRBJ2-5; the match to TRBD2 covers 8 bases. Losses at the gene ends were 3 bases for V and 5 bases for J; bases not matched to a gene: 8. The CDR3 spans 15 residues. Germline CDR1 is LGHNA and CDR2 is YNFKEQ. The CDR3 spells CASSHPGGSEETQYF. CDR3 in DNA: TGTGCCAGCAGCCATCCGGGGGGGAGCGAGGAGACCCAGTACTTC.

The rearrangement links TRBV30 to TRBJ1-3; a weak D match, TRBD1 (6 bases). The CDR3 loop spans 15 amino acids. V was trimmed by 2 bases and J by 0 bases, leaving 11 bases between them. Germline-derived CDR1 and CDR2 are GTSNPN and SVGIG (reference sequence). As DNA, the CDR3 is TGTGCCTGGAGTATACGCAGGGGCTCTGGAAACACCATATATTTT. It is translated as CAWSIRRGSGNTIYF.

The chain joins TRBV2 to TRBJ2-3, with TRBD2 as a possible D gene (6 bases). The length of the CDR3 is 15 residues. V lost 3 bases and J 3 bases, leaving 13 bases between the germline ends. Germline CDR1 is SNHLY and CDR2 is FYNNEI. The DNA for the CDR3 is TGTGCCAGCAGTGAGTTGGGGGAGGTTACAGATACGCAGTATTTT. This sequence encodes CASSELGEVTDTQYF.

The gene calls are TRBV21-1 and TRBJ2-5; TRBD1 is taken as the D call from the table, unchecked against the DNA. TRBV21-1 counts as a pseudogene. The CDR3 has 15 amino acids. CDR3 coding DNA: TGTGCCAGCACCGCTATCGACAACCGTAGAGAGACCCAGTACTTC. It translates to CASTAIDNRRETQYF.

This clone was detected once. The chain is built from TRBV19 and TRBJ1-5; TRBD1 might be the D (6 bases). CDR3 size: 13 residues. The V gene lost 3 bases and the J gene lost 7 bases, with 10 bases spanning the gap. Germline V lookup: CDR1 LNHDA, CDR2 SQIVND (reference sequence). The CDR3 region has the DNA TGTGCCAGTAGTATGTCGGGGGGCCAGCCCCAGCATTTT. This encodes CASSMSGGQPQHF.

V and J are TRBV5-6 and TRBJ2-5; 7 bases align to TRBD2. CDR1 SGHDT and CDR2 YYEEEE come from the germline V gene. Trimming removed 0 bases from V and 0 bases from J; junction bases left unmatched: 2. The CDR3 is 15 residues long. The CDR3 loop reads CASSLVGTNQETQYF. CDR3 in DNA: TGTGCCAGCAGCTTGGTAGGGACTAACCAAGAGACCCAGTACTTC.

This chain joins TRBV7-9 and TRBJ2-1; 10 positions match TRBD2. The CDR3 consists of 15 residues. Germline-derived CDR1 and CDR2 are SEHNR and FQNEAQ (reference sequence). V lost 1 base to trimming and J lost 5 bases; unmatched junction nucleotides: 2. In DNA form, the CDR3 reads TGTGCCAGCAGCTTAGTTAGCGGGGGGAACAATGAGCAGTTCTTC. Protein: CASSLVSGGNNEQFF.

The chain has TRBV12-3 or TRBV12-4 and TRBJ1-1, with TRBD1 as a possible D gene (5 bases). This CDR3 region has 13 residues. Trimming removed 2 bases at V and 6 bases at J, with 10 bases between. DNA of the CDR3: TGTGCCAGCAGTTTAAAGCAGGGATCTGAAGCTTTCTTT. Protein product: CASSLKQGSEAFF.

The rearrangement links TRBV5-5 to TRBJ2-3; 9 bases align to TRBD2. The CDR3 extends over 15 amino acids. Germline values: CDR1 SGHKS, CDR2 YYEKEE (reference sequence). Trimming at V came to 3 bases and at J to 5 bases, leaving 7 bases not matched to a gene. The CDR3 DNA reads TGTGCCAGCAGCTCGCCCGGGACTAGCTTAGATACGCAGTATTTT. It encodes CASSSPGTSLDTQYF.

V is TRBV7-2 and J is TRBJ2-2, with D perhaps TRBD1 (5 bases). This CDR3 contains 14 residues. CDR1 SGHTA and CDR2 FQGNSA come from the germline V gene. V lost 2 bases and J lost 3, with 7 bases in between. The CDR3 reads CASSLQGYTGELFF. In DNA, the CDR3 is TGTGCCAGCAGCTTACAGGGCTACACCGGGGAGCTGTTTTTT.

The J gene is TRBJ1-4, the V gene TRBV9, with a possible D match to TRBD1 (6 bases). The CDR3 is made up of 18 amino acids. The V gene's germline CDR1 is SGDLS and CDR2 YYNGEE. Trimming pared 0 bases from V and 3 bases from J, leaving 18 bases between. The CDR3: CASSVVEALPGANEKLFF. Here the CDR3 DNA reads TGTGCCAGCAGCGTAGTGGAGGCCCTTCCAGGGGCTAATGAAAAACTGTTTTTT.

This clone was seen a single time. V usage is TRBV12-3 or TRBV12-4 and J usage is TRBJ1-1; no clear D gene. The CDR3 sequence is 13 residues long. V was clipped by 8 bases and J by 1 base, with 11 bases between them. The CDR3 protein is CASHSGWNTEAFF. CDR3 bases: TGTGCCAGCCACTCCGGTTGGAACACTGAAGCTTTCTTT.